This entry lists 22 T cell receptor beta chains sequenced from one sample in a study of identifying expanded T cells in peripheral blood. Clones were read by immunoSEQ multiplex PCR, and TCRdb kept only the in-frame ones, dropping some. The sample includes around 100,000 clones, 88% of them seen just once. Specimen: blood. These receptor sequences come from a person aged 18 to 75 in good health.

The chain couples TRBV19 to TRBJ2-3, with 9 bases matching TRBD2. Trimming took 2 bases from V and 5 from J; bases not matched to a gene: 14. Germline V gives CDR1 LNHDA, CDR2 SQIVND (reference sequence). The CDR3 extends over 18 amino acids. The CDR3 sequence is CASSISRGSGRKGDTQYF. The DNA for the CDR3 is TGTGCCAGTAGTATATCTCGAGGGAGCGGGAGGAAGGGAGATACGCAGTATTTT.

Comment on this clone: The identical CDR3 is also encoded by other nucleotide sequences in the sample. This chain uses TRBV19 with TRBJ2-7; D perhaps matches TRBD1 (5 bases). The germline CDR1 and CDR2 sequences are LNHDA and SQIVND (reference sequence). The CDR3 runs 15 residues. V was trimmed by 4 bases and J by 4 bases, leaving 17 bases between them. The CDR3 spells CASSTSTGVLYEQYF. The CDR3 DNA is TGTGCCAGTAGTACCTCCACAGGAGTCCTGTACGAGCAGTACTTC.

Written as DNA, the CDR3 is TGTGCCTCGCATAACGTGGTGGGAAACACTGAAGCTTTCTTT. Its protein is CASHNVVGNTEAFF. This chain connects TRBV19 to TRBJ1-1; D uncertain. CDR1 LNHDA and CDR2 SQIVND come from the germline V gene (reference sequence). The length of the CDR3 is 14 residues. Trimming shortened V by 11 bases and J by 2 bases, and 18 bases separated the two germline ends.

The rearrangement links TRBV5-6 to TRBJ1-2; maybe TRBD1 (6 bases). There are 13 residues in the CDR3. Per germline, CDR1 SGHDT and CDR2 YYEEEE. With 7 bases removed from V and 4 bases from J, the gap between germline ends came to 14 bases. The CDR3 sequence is CASALGRGYGYTF. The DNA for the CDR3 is TGTGCCAGCGCCCTAGGCAGGGGCTATGGCTACACCTTC.

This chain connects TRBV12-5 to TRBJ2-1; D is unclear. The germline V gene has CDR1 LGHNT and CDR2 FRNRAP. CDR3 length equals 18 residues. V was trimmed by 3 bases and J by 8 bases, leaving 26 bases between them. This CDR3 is CASGFAPKDGNRNDEQFF. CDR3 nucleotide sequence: TGTGCTAGTGGTTTTGCTCCGAAAGATGGGAATCGGAACGATGAGCAGTTCTTC.

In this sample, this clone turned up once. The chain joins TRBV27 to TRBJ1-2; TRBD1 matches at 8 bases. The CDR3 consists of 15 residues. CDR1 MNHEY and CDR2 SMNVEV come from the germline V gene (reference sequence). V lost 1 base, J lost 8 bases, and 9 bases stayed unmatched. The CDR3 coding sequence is TGTGCCAGCAGTTTATTGCAGGGGGCGGTTGGAGGCTACACCTTC. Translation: CASSLLQGAVGGYTF.

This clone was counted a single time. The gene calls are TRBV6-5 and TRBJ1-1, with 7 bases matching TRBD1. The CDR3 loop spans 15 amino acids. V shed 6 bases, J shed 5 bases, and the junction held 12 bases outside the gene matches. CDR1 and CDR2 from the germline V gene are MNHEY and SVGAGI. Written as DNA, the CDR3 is TGTGCCAGCAGATACGGACAGGCTAGGCCAACTGAAGCTTTCTTT. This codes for CASRYGQARPTEAFF.

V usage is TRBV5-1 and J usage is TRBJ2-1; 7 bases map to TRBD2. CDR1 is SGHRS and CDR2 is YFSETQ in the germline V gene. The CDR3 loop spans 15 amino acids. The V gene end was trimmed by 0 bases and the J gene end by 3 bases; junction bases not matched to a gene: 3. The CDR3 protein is CASSLGAGNYNEQFF. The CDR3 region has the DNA TGCGCCAGCAGCTTGGGAGCGGGGAACTACAATGAGCAGTTCTTC. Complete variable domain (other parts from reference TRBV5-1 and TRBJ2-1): KAGVTQTPRYLIKTRGQQVTLSCSPISGHRSVSWYQQTPGQGLQFLFEYFSETQRNKGNFPGRFSGRQFSNSRSEMNVSTLELGDSALYLCASSLGAGNYNEQFFGPGTRLTVL.

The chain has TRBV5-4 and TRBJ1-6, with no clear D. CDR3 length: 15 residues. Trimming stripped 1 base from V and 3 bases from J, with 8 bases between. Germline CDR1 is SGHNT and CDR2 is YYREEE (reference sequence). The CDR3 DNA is TGTGCCAGCAGCTTGCGAGGGATCTATAATTCACCCCTCCACTTT. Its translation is CASSLRGIYNSPLHF.

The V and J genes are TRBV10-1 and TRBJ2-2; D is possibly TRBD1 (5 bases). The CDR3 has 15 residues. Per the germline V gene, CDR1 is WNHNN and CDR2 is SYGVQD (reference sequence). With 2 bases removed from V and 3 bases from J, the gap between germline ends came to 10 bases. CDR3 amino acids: CASSEGVRDTGELFF. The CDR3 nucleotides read TGCGCCAGCAGTGAGGGGGTCAGGGACACCGGGGAGCTGTTTTTT.

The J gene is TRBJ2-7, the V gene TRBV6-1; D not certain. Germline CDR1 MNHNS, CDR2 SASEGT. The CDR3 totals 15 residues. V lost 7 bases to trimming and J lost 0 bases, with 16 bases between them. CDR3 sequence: CASTPTPGDSYEQYF. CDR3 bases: TGTGCCAGCACCCCGACCCCCGGAGACTCCTACGAGCAGTACTTC.

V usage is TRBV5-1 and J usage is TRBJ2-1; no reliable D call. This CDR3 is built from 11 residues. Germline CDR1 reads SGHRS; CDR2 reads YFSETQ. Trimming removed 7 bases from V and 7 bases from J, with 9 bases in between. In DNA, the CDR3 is TGCGCCAGCTCCAGCCAAAATGAGCAGTTCTTC. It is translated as CASSSQNEQFF.

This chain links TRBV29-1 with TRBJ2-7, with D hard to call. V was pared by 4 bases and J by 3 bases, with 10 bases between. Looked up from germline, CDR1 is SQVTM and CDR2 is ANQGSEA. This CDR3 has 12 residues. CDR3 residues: CSVVGRYYEQYF. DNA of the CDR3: TGCAGCGTTGTGGGCCGCTACTACGAGCAGTACTTC.

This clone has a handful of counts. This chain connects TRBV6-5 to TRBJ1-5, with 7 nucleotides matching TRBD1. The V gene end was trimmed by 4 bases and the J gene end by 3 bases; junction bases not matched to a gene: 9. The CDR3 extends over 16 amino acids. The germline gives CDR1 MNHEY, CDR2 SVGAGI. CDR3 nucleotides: TGTGCCAGCAGTTCCTCCGGGACAGCGAACAATCAGCCCCAGCATTTT. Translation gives CASSSSGTANNQPQHF.

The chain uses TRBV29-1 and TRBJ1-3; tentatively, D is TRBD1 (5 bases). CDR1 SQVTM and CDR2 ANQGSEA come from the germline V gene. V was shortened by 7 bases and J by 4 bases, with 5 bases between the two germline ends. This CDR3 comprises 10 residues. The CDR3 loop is CSGGGNTIYF. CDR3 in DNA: TGCAGCGGGGGGGGAAACACCATATATTTT. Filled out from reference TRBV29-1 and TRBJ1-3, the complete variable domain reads SAVISQKPSRDICQRGTSLTIQCQVDSQVTMMFWYRQQPGQSLTLIATANQGSEATYESGFVIDKFPISRPNLTFSTLTVSNMSPEDSSIYLCSGGGNTIYFGEGSWLTVV.

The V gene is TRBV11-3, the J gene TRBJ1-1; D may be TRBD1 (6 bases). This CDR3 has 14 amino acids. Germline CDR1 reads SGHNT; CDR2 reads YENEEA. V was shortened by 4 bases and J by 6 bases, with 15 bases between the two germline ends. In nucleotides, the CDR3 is TGTGCCAGCAGCTCGAGTACAGGGAGGTCTGAAGCTTTCTTT. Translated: CASSSSTGRSEAFF.

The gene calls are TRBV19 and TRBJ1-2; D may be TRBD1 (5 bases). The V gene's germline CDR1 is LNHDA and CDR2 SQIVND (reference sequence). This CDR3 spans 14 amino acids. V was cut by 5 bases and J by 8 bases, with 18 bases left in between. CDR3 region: CASSPRGLLYGYTF. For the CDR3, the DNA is TGTGCCAGTAGTCCCCGGGGCCTCCTATACGGCTACACCTTC.

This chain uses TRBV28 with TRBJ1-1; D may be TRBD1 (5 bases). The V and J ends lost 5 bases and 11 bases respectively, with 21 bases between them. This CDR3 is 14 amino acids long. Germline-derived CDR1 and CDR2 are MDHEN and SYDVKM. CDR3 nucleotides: TGTGCCAGCAGTACCATGGGGCAGGGTTTGTTTGCTTTCTTT. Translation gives CASSTMGQGLFAFF.

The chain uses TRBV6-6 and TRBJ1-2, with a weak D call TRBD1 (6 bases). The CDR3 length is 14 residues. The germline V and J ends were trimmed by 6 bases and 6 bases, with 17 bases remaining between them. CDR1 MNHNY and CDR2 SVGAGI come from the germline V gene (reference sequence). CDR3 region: CASSEDSKPDGYTF. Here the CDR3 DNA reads TGTGCCAGCAGCGAGGACAGTAAGCCAGATGGCTACACCTTC.

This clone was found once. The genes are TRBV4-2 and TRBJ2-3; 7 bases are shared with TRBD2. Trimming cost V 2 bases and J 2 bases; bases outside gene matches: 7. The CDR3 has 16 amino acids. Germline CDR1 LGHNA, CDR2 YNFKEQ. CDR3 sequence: CASSQKASGITDTQYF. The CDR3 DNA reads TGTGCCAGCAGCCAAAAAGCTAGCGGCATCACAGATACGCAGTATTTT.

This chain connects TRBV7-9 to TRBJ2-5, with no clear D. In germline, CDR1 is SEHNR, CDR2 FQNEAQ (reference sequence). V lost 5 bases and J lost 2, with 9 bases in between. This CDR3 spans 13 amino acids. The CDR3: CASSRNLQETQYF. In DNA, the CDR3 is TGTGCCAGCAGCCGAAACTTACAAGAGACCCAGTACTTC. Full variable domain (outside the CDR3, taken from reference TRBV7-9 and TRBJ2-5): DTGVSQNPRHKITKRGQNVTFRCDPISEHNRLYWYRQTLGQGPEFLTYFQNEAQLEKSRLLSDRFSAERPKGSFSTLEIQRTEQGDSAMYLCASSRNLQETQYFGPGTRLLVL.

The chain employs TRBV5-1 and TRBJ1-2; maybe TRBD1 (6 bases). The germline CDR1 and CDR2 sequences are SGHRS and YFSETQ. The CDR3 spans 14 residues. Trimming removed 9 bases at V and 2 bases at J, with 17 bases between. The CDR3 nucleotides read TGCGCCACCTCCTCGGAGGGGGGAAACTATGGCTACACCTTC. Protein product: CATSSEGGNYGYTF.